This T cell receptor beta chain was retrieved from a study of OX40 agonist ivuxolimab in advanced cancers. About the study as a whole: Ivuxolimab, which targeted the costimulatory receptor OX40 (CD134), was an agonistic, fully human IgG2 monoclonal antibody. Of the roughly 53 patients in dose escalation, about 20 had hepatocellular carcinoma, roughly 15 had melanoma, 9 had renal cell carcinoma and 9 had head and neck cancer. Intravenous ivuxolimab was administered to patients every 2 weeks at six dose levels: 0.01, 0.1, 0.3, 1.5, 3 and 10 mg/kg. The paper covers the monotherapy dose-escalation part of the phase I ivuxolimab trial, which included N = 52 patients. Peripheral TCRbeta sequencing aimed to test whether ivuxolimab altered TCR sequence diversity and caused clonal T-cell expansion. Partial responses occurred in three dose-escalation patients: two with cutaneous melanoma and one with hepatocellular carcinoma. Prior anti-PD-1, anti-PD-L1 or anti-CTLA-4 therapy was permitted, and checkpoint inhibitors had been received by roughly 42% of dose-escalation patients. In the dose-escalation cohort, roughly 82% of patients were male, and the mean age was 60 years with a range of about 20 to 80.

For sequencing of the TCRbeta CDR3 region, genomic DNA was extracted from the sorted cells. TCRbeta CDR3 regions were sequenced using the immunoSEQ Assay. Entries here come from immuneACCESS through TCRdb and include only in-frame sequences with V and J called. Some clones fail to appear in such tables; in the studies checked, an unresolved V gene covers under half of the shortfall, and the cause of the remainder is unknown. A total of about 79,000 clones appear in this sample, 88% of them only once. About 3.8% of the sample belongs to the ten largest clones. The CDR3 numbers 15 residues from cysteine through phenylalanine. This entry keeps only the CDR3 DNA: 45 bases, framed from base 1. The junction carries 10 bases between V and J, which are trimmed by 1 base and 0 bases respectively. The germline V gene provides CDR1 SGHAT and CDR2 FQNNGV. The paper as a whole reports these results and caveats: At doses from 0.1 to 3.0 mg/kg, clonal expansion was seen in both CD4+ and CD8+ blood T cells between baseline and week 6. Low levels of normalized T-cell clonal expansion were also seen in some patients who did not respond. After ivuxolimab, CD8+ T cells had more expanded clones than CD4+ T cells on average. In the 0.1-3.0 mg/kg groups, partial responders had among the lowest normalized peripheral clonal expansion, particularly in CD8+ T cells. The antigen specificity of the clonally expanded peripheral T cells was not determined.

Patients with a history of autoimmune disease or receiving systemic immunosuppression were excluded from the trial. In every dose cohort, peripheral blood was drawn for TCR sequencing at baseline, cycle 4 day 1, and cycle 7 day 1. The samples were drawn from a first-in-human, open-label, multicenter phase I dose-escalation trial of ivuxolimab. Adults with locally advanced or metastatic melanoma, renal cell carcinoma, hepatocellular carcinoma or head and neck squamous cell carcinoma were enrolled in the trial. Before TCR sequencing, CD4+ and CD8+ T cells were separately sorted from peripheral blood. As regards this clone: Its specific antigen is unknown. No clone much larger than this one lies a single base away; base qualities are absent.

The sequence was collected from an adult with an advanced solid tumor such as melanoma, head and neck, liver or kidney cancer. Sequenced material: CD4+ or CD8+ T cells sorted from blood, taken in a trial of the OX40 agonist ivuxolimab. This sequence uses TRBV11-2 and TRBJ2-7, with no confidently assigned D gene. Here the CDR3 is given as CASSLALQSSYEQYF. DNA sequence: TGTGCCAGCAGCTTAGCACTCCAGAGCTCCTACGAGCAGTACTTC.